This T cell receptor beta chain was sequenced for a study of Ad26.COV2.S vaccination and SARS-CoV-2 variants. Findings and caveats of the study: Measures of TCR breadth and depth may have fallen short of total T cell responses.

The CDR3 contains 14 residues. Germline values: CDR1 KGHSH, CDR2 LQKENI. Unmatched junction bases numbered 4, after V lost 2 bases and J lost 3 bases. Clones were read by immunoSEQ multiplex PCR, and TCRdb kept only the in-frame ones, dropping some. The sample yields around 300,000 clones, approximately 90% seen once. Treatment indicated: over 15 received Ad26.COV2.S at low or high dose, single or two shots; five or six received placebo; per-sample allocation not given. Sampling was performed 63 days after the first vaccine or placebo injection. Concerning this clone itself: Its specificity is not known.

The rearrangement joins TRBV18 to TRBJ2-7; 7 bases line up with TRBD2. The sample in question was peripheral blood, obtained in a trial of Ad26.COV2.S vaccine versus placebo. The sequence was collected from a person aged 18 to 65 who received the Ad26.COV2.S COVID-19 vaccine or a placebo. The CDR3, as DNA: TGTGCCAGCTCACCAGTGGGAGGGAACTACGAGCAGTACTTC. It is translated as CASSPVGGNYEQYF.